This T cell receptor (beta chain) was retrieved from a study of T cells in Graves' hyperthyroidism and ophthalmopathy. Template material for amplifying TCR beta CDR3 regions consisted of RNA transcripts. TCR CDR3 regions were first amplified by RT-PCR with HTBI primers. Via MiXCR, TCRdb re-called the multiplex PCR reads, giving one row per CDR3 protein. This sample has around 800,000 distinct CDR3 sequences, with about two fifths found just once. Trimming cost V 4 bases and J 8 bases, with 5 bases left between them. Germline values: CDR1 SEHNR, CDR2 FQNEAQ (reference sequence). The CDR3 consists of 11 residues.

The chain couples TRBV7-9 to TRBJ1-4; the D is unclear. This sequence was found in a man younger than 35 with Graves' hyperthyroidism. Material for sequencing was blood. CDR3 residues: CASSSFEKLFF. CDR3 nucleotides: TGTGCCAGCAGCTCTTTCGAAAAACTGTTTTTT.